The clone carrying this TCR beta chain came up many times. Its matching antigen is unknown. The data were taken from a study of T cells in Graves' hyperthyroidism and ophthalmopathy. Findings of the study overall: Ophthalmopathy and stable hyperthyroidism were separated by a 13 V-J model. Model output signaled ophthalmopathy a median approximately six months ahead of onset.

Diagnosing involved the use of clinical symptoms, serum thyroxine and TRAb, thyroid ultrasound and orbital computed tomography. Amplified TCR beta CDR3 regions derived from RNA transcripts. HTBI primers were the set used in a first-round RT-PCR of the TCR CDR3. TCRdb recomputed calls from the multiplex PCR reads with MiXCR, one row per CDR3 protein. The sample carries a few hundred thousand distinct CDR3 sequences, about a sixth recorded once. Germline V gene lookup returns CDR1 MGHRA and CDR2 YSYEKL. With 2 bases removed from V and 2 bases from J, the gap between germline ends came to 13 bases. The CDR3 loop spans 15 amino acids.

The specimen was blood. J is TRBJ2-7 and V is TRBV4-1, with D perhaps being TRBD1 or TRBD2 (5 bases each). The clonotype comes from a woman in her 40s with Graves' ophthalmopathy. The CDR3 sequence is CASSQTSGPTYEQYF. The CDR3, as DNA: TGCGCCAGCAGCCAAACCTCGGGACCCACCTACGAGCAGTACTTC.